This T cell receptor (beta chain) is from a study of shared clonotypes between healthy human individuals. Study-level findings and limits: Memory subsets had estimated richness that was generally smaller than that of naive subsets.

A word on this clone: As yet, its antigen is unknown.

Germline CDR1 is SGHAT and CDR2 is FQNNGV. Trimming shortened V by 2 bases and J by 0 bases, and 8 bases separated the two germline ends. This CDR3 comprises 14 residues. Profiling relied on immunoSEQ multiplex PCR, and the TCRdb table lists in-frame clones only, not all of them. This table holds around 600,000 clones, around 97% found once. The chain couples TRBV11-2 to TRBJ2-7; unclear D gene. This TCR was sampled from a woman younger than 45 in good health. Sequenced: naive CD4+ T cells sorted from blood. Documented subset: CD45RA+ positively selected. CDR3 in amino acids: CASSLLALSYEQYF. For the CDR3, the DNA is TGTGCCAGCAGCTTATTGGCGCTCTCCTACGAGCAGTACTTC.